Below are 17 T cell receptor beta chains sequenced from a single sample in a study of metastatic and nonmetastatic thyroid tumors. TCRdb reassembled clones from the PCR reads with MiXCR. The table lists 91,000 or so clones, roughly 12% of them singletons. Thyroid surgery took place with no prior treatment in any patient. Sample: blood. Receptors were obtained from a female donor with papillary thyroid cancer or a benign thyroid nodule (not recorded which). Some clones in this sample may be carry-over from other donors' samples.

The V call is TRBV6-1, the J call TRBJ1-1, with 9 bases fitting TRBD1. The V gene's germline CDR1 is MNHNS and CDR2 SASEGT. V was clipped by 5 bases and J by 8 bases; unmatched bases: 6. This CDR3 contains 13 residues. The CDR3 here is CASSPDRGDEAFF. CDR3 DNA: TGTGCCAGCAGTCCTGACAGGGGGGACGAAGCTTTCTTT.

This clone was detected many times. V usage is TRBV5-6 and J usage is TRBJ2-1; perhaps TRBD2 as D (6 bases). Trimming shortened V by 0 bases and J by 5 bases, and 15 bases separated the two germline ends. The CDR3 length is 16 residues. CDR1 SGHDT and CDR2 YYEEEE come from the germline V gene. CDR3 bases: TGTGCCAGCAGCTTGGTTGTCGGGAGCTTCGACAATGAGCAGTTCTTC. It encodes CASSLVVGSFDNEQFF.

This clone was seen at least ten times. This chain joins TRBV2 and TRBJ2-3, with 7 positions matching TRBD2. Trimming removed 7 bases from V and 0 bases from J; junction bases left unmatched: 10. Germline V gene lookup returns CDR1 SNHLY and CDR2 FYNNEI. The CDR3 length is 16 residues. CDR3 nucleotide sequence: TGTGCCAGCAACCCGGGAGGATACACTAGCACAGATACGCAGTATTTT. Translated: CASNPGGYTSTDTQYF.

This clone was seen at least ten times. This rearrangement joins TRBV3-1 to TRBJ1-2; TRBD1 matches 7 bases. Germline V gene data show CDR1 as LGHDT and CDR2 as YNNKEL (reference sequence). V lost 1 base and J lost 6; bases outside the gene matches: 11. CDR3 length: 16 residues. The CDR3, as DNA: TGTGCCAGCAGCCAAGCAGGGGGGATTGGGGCCCATGGCTACACCTTC. Its protein is CASSQAGGIGAHGYTF.

The sample holds many counts of this clone. The chain is built from TRBV20-1 and TRBJ2-1; TRBD2 matches 14 bases. The length of the CDR3 is 15 residues. V lost 1 base, J lost 8 bases, and 4 bases stayed unmatched. Germline-derived CDR1 and CDR2 are DFQATT and SNEGSKA (reference sequence). CDR3 region: CSARAGTSGSYEQFF. In DNA form, the CDR3 reads TGCAGTGCTAGAGCTGGGACTAGCGGGAGTTATGAGCAGTTCTTC.

There are many counts of this clone. J is TRBJ2-4 and V is TRBV15; 7 bases are a match to TRBD1. Per germline, CDR1 LNHNV and CDR2 YYDKDF (reference sequence). The CDR3 totals 13 residues. The V and J ends lost 1 base and 6 bases, in that order; junction bases with no gene match: 0. The CDR3 coding sequence is TGTGCCACCAGCAGAGGGACAGGAAACATTCAGTACTTC. Protein product: CATSRGTGNIQYF.

The V gene is TRBV15, the J gene TRBJ2-7; D assignment may be TRBD1 or TRBD2 (5 bases each). The CDR3 consists of 17 residues. The V gene lost 3 bases and the J gene lost 5 bases, with 23 bases spanning the gap. The germline CDR1 and CDR2 sequences are LNHNV and YYDKDF (reference sequence). CDR3 bases: TGTGCCACCAGCAGGGAAATGGGACGCGGGCTATTAGACGAGCAGTACTTC. Translating gives CATSREMGRGLLDEQYF.

This clone has ten or more counts. This sequence joins TRBV6-1 and TRBJ1-4; TRBD1 aligns across 12 bases. Germline V gene lookup returns CDR1 MNHNS and CDR2 SASEGT. V gave up 4 bases and J gave up 7 bases; unmatched junction bases: 4. The CDR3 is 15 amino acids. CDR3 amino acids: CASSGDRGRSEKLFF. The CDR3 DNA sequence: TGTGCCAGCAGTGGGGACAGGGGGCGAAGTGAAAAACTGTTTTTT.

This clone was seen repeatedly, ten times or more. The chain couples TRBV3-1 to TRBJ1-3; D gene uncertain. Germline CDR1 reads LGHDT; CDR2 reads YNNKEL (reference sequence). Trimming stripped 1 base from V and 4 bases from J, with 8 bases between. There are 14 residues in the CDR3. CDR3 bases: TGTGCCAGCAGCCAAGTTGAGTCCGGAAACACCATATATTTT. This encodes CASSQVESGNTIYF.

In the case of this clone: This sequence may be a read error, since a much larger clone differs from it by one base. J is TRBJ2-3 and V is TRBV14, with unresolved D. Looked up from germline, CDR1 is SGHDN and CDR2 is FVKESK. Trimming took off 2 bases at V and 7 bases at J, with 4 bases between the two ends. The CDR3 runs to 11 residues. CDR3 bases: TGTGCCAGCAGCCAACTATATACGCAGTATTTT. This translates into CASSQLYTQYF.

There are many counts of this clone. The chain uses TRBV5-1 and TRBJ2-1, with D perhaps matching TRBD2 (5 bases). The CDR3 is 15 amino acids. Trimming took off 2 bases at V and 1 base at J, with 10 bases between the two ends. Germline assignment: CDR1 SGHRS and CDR2 YFSETQ. The CDR3 nucleotides read TGCGCCAGCAGCTTTAATAGCGCATCCTACAATGAGCAGTTCTTC. Amino acids: CASSFNSASYNEQFF.

This clone was recorded many times. The chain employs TRBV27 and TRBJ1-2, with TRBD1 matching 10 bases. The CDR3 totals 15 residues. J was trimmed by 8 bases and V by 6 bases; bases with no gene match: 12. From germline, CDR1 is MNHEY and CDR2 SMNVEV (reference sequence). CDR3 coding DNA: TGTGCCAGCAGACCGCTCGGGACAGGGGCGGGGGGCTACACCTTC. Its translation is CASRPLGTGAGGYTF.

There are many counts of this clone. It may be a read error: a sequence one base away is much more abundant. The final CDR3 position lacks the conserved phenylalanine or tryptophan, pointing to a likely read error. The genes are TRBV24-1 and TRBJ2-1; D remains unclear. This CDR3 has 11 amino acids. Germline V gives CDR1 KGHDR, CDR2 SFDVKD. Trimming pared 1 base from V and 10 bases from J, leaving 4 bases between. CDR3 sequence (DNA): TGTGCCACCAGTGATTTCCGAGAGCAGTTCCTC. It is translated as CATSDFREQFL.

There are many counts of this clone. The chain carries TRBV19 and TRBJ1-2; weak D call: TRBD1 (5 bases). CDR3 length: 15 amino acids. V gave up 4 bases and J gave up 4 bases, with 16 bases separating them. From germline, CDR1 is LNHDA and CDR2 SQIVND (reference sequence). The CDR3 here is CASSTGDLLGYGYTF. As DNA, the CDR3 is TGTGCCAGTAGTACGGGGGACCTACTGGGCTATGGCTACACCTTC.

With regard to this clone: Possible read error: a much larger clone is one base away. The identical CDR3 is also encoded by other nucleotide sequences in the sample. The V call is TRBV7-3, the J call TRBJ1-1, with unresolved D. The CDR3 spans 14 residues. Germline V gene sequence: CDR1 SGHTA, CDR2 FQGTGA. CDR3 residues: CASSLTGMNTEAFF. The CDR3 region has the DNA TGTGCCAGCAGCTTAACAGGAATGAACACCGAAGCTTTCTTT.

This clone was observed many times. The CDR3 sequence: CASSDPPHEQYF. The CDR3 DNA reads as TGTGCCAGCAGTGATCCCCCCCACGAGCAGTACTTC. The chain recombines TRBV28 with TRBJ2-7; unclear D gene. The CDR3 contains 12 residues. Trimming pared 5 bases from V and 5 bases from J, leaving 10 bases between. Germline values: CDR1 MDHEN, CDR2 SYDVKM.

This clone occurred many times. The V call is TRBV2, the J call TRBJ2-7; the D gene is possibly TRBD1 (5 bases). The CDR3 has 16 residues. The V and J ends lost 3 bases and 2 bases respectively, with 17 bases between them. In germline, CDR1 is SNHLY, CDR2 FYNNEI. CDR3 bases: TGTGCCAGCAGTGAGCTCGAACAGGAGTATCCCTACGAGCAGTACTTC. Protein: CASSELEQEYPYEQYF.